This is a list of T cell receptor beta chains from one sample in a study of cytomegalovirus exposure and HLA in healthy donors. This table comes from immunoSEQ multiplex PCR, and its TCRdb copy is limited to in-frame clones, with some not included. The profile covers some 120,000 clones, with 65% to 80% appearing a single time and 0.85% to 1.3% taken by the ten largest. Input material: PBMCs. These receptors were obtained from a human donor in good health. Each CDR3 is given with its conserved first and last residue. The D gene is left open where the match is weak. The listing skips clone size in some rows; elsewhere it reads once, few, many or a size class.

TRBV7-9	TRBJ2-1	.	.	TGTTCCAGCAGCTTAGGCGTAGATGTTTACTACAATGAGCAGTTCTTC	CSSSLGVDVYYNEQFF
TRBV10-2	TRBJ2-1	.	.	TGCGCCAGCAGTGGGAGGCTCGTTGAGCAGTTCTTC	CASSGRLVEQFF
TRBV28	TRBJ1-5	.	TRBD1	TGTGCCACCTTGCCGGGACAGGGGCTCTTCCGACAGCCCCAGCATTTT	CATLPGQGLFRQPQHF
TRBV27	TRBJ2-1	.	TRBD2	TGTGCCAGCAGTCCGGGAGGGGGGCCTGAGCAGTTCTTC	CASSPGGGPEQFF
TRBV7-2	TRBJ2-3	.	TRBD1	TGTGCCAGCAGCTACGACAGGGATCTCACAGATACGCAGTATTTT	CASSYDRDLTDTQYF
TRBV7-2	TRBJ2-7	.	TRBD1	TGTGCCAGCAGCAACCGGGACAGGGGGTTTGCCTACGAGCAGTACTTC	CASSNRDRGFAYEQYF
TRBV7-9	TRBJ1-1	.	TRBD1	TGTTCCAGCAGCAGGGGGCATGTGGAGTGGGACACTGAAGCTTTCTTT	CSSSRGHVEWDTEAFF
TRBV6-6	TRBJ1-2	.	TRBD1	TGTGCCAGCAACCCAGGGGGCGCCGGTTCGGGGTATGGCTACACCTTC	CASNPGGAGSGYGYTF
TRBV12-5	TRBJ1-2	.	.	TGTGCTAGTGGTAGGACAGTCTATGGCTACACCTTC	CASGRTVYGYTF
TRBV25-1	TRBJ2-7	.	TRBD2	TGTGCCAGCAGTGAATGGGGGGGAACCTACGAGCAGTACTTC	CASSEWGGTYEQYF
TRBV2	TRBJ1-1	.	TRBD1	TGTGCCTCTGGGACAGGGCCTTTTGAAGCTTTCTTT	CASGTGPFEAFF
TRBV10-3	TRBJ2-3	.	.	TGTGCCATCAGTGAGTCGAAGCGCACAGATACGCAGTATTTT	CAISESKRTDTQYF
TRBV4-1	TRBJ1-6	.	.	TGCGCCAGCAGCCAAGACGGAATATCCTTCGACGGGTCACCCCTCCACTTT	CASSQDGISFDGSPLHF
TRBV15	TRBJ1-1	.	.	TGTGCCAAAAGGGAGGGGGATCCGAACACTGAAGCTTTCTTT	CAKREGDPNTEAFF
TRBV5-1	TRBJ1-1	.	.	TGCGCCAGCAGCTTGGCCCGACAGGAAACGGGGATGAACACTGAAGCTTTCTTT	CASSLARQETGMNTEAFF
TRBV15	TRBJ1-5	.	.	TGTGCCACCAGCAGAGATCCGGACACCGTAAATCAGCCCCAGCATTTT	CATSRDPDTVNQPQHF
TRBV11-2	TRBJ2-3	.	.	TGTGCCAGCAGCTTAGCCAACACAGATACGCAGTATTTT	CASSLANTDTQYF
TRBV6-5	TRBJ1-3	.	.	TGTGCCAGCAGTTACTCGCGTCAGGATGAAAACACCATATATTTT	CASSYSRQDENTIYF
TRBV19	TRBJ1-2	.	.	TGTGCCAGTCGGACAGACCGAGACTATGGCTACACCTTC	CASRTDRDYGYTF
TRBV2	TRBJ2-3	.	.	TGTGCCAGCAGACGAACAGGGTCTAGCACAGATACGCAGTATTTT	CASRRTGSSTDTQYF
TRBV13	TRBJ2-3	.	TRBD2	TGTGCCAGCAGCCCGGGACTAGCGGGGCGCACAGATACGCAGTATTTT	CASSPGLAGRTDTQYF
TRBV10-3	TRBJ2-6	.	TRBD2	TGTGCCATCAGTGAGTCCCTAGCGGGGGTAAACTCTGGGGCCAACGTCCTGACTTTC	CAISESLAGVNSGANVLTF
TRBV4-3	TRBJ1-5	.	.	TGCGCCAGCAGCCGCAGCGTGACAGGAAATCAGCCCCAGCATTTT	CASSRSVTGNQPQHF
TRBV2	TRBJ1-2	.	.	TGTGCCAGCAGTGATCCGGGACAAACCATCGACTATGGCTACACCTTC	CASSDPGQTIDYGYTF
TRBV28	TRBJ1-2	.	.	TGTGCCAGCAGTTTATCGGGGCGGGCGATGGGGGGCTATGGCTACACCTTC	CASSLSGRAMGGYGYTF
TRBV5-8	TRBJ1-2	.	.	TGTGCCAGCAGCCCAGACAGACCCTATGGCTACACCTTC	CASSPDRPYGYTF
TRBV29-1	TRBJ1-1	.	TRBD1	TGCAGCGCGGGGGGTTACAGGGGGCGTAACGCTGAAGCTTTCTTT	CSAGGYRGRNAEAFF
TRBV2	TRBJ2-7	.	TRBD1	TGTGCCAGCACTGACAGGGTGTACGAGCAGTACTTC	CASTDRVYEQYF
TRBV5-4	TRBJ2-2	.	TRBD1	TGTGCCAGCAGCTCCGGGACAGGGAGCACCGGGGAGCTGTTTTTT	CASSSGTGSTGELFF
TRBV4-2	TRBJ2-7	few	.	TGTGCCAGCAGCCAAGGTGTCACAGGGTCCGAGCAGTACTTC	CASSQGVTGSEQYF
TRBV2	TRBJ2-4	.	TRBD2	TGTGCCAGCAGTGATGGGACTAGCGGATTAAACATTCAGTACTTC	CASSDGTSGLNIQYF
TRBV27	TRBJ2-1	.	TRBD2	TGTGCCAGCAGGCTAACCGGACTAGCGGACTACAATGAGCAGTTCTTC	CASRLTGLADYNEQFF
TRBV5-1	TRBJ2-6	.	.	TGCGCCAGCAGCCAAATAACAGGTGACTCTGGGGCCAACGTCCTGACTTTC	CASSQITGDSGANVLTF
TRBV6-6	TRBJ1-1	.	.	TGTGCCAGCAGTCTTATTCACACTGAAGCTTTCTTT	CASSLIHTEAFF
TRBV6-6	TRBJ2-4	.	TRBD2	TGTGCCAGCAGGATAGGACTAGCGGGGGCCAAAAACATTCAGTACTTC	CASRIGLAGAKNIQYF